A selection of T cell receptor beta chains follows, all from one sample in a study of T cell changes during pregnancy in multiple sclerosis. Method: immunoSEQ multiplex PCR; TCRdb's copy keeps in-frame clones and lacks some. The table has over 10,000 clones, approximately 90% seen once. The specimen was CD8+ T cells from peripheral blood mononuclear cells, collected in the second trimester of pregnancy. All receptors derive from a female donor in good health, enrolled as a control in a pregnancy study. Each CDR3 is given with its conserved first and last residue. Only some rows state a clone size, as once, few, many or a class for expanded clones.

TRBV28,.,TRBJ1-2,CAIPDTYGYTF
TRBV18,.,TRBJ2-6,CASSLAGANVLTF
TRBV7-6,once,TRBJ2-5,CASSPMTGGGQETQYF
TRBV27,.,TRBJ2-7,CASRGAGYYEQYF
TRBV2,.,TRBJ2-7,CAGGTVSYEQYF
TRBV15,few,TRBJ2-2,CATSVWEPNTGELFF
TRBV4-1,once,TRBJ2-7,CASSQDPGTGAYEQYF
TRBV9,.,TRBJ2-3,CASSGTSTDTQYF
TRBV19,few,TRBJ2-2,CATEGQFPGELFF
TRBV6-5,.,TRBJ1-2,CASSYGVNYGYTF
TRBV27,.,TRBJ1-1,CASSPDSGNTEAFF
TRBV7-8,.,TRBJ2-1,CASSLKNEQFF
TRBV10-3,once,TRBJ1-2,CAISDVGTDSNYGYTF
TRBV4-3,.,TRBJ1-6,CASSQESQGTYNSPLHF
TRBV6-1,.,TRBJ2-3,CASSEVRGRADTQYF
TRBV9,.,TRBJ2-6,CASNIGSGANVLTF